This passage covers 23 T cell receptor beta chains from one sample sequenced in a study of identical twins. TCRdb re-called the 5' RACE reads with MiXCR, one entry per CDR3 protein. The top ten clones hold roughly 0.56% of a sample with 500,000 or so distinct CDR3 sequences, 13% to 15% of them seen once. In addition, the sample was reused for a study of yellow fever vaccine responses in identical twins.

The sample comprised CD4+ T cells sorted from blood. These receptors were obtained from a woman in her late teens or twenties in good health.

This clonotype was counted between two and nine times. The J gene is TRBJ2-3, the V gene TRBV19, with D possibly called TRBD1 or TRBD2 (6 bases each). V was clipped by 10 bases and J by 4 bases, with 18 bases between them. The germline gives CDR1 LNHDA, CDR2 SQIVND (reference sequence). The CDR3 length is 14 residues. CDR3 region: CATRDRGAADTQYF. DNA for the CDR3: TGTGCCACCCGAGATAGGGGGGCGGCAGATACGCAGTATTTT.

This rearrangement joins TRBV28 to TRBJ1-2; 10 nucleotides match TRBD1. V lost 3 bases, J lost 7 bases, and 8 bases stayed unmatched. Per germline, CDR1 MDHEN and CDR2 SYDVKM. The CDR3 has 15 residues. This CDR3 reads CASSFLGTGAGGYTF. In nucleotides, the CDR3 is TGTGCCAGCAGTTTCTTAGGGACAGGGGCAGGTGGCTACACCTTC.

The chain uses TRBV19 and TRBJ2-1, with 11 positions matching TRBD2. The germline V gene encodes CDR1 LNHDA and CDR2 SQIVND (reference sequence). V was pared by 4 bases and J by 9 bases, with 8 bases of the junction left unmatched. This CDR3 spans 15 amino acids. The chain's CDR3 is CASSTGTSGYGEQFF. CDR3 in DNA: TGTGCCAGTAGTACTGGGACTAGCGGTTACGGTGAGCAGTTCTTC.

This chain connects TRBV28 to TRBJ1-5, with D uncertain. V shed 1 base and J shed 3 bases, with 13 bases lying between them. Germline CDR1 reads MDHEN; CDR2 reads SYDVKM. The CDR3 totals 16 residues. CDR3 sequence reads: CASSLLKGGDNQPQHF. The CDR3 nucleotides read TGTGCCAGCAGTTTATTGAAGGGTGGGGACAATCAGCCCCAGCATTTT.

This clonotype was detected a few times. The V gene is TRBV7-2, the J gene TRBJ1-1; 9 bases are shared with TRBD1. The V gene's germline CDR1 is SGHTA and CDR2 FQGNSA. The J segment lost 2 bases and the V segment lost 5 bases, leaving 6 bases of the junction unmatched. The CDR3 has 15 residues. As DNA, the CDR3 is TGTGCCAGCAGCGGACAGGGGAGAGGAAACACTGAAGCTTTCTTT. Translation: CASSGQGRGNTEAFF.

The CDR3 loop reads CASSLDRNEAFF. DNA for the CDR3: TGCGCCAGCAGCTTGGACAGAAATGAAGCTTTCTTT. This chain links TRBV5-1 with TRBJ1-1; no firm D call. V was cut by 0 bases and J by 7 bases, with 7 bases left in between. The germline CDR1 and CDR2 sequences are SGHRS and YFSETQ. This CDR3 is 12 amino acids long.

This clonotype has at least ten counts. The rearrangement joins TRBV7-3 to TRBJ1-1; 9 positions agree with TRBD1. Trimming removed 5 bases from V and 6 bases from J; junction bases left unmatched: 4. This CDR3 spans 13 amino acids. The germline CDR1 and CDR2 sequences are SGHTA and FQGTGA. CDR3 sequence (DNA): TGTGCCAGCAGCCAGAGACAGGGGGCTGAAGCTTTCTTT. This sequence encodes CASSQRQGAEAFF.

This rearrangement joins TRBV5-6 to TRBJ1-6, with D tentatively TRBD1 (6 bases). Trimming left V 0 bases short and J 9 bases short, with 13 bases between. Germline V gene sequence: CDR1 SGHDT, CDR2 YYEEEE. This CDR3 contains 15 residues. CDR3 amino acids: CASSLVGRGISPLHF. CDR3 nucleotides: TGTGCCAGCAGCTTGGTCGGCAGGGGAATTTCACCCCTCCACTTT.

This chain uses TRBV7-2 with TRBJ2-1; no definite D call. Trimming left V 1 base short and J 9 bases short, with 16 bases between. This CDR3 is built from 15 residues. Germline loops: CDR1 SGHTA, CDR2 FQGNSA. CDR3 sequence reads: CASSLGEGLLSEQFF. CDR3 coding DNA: TGTGCCAGCAGCTTAGGGGAAGGGCTCTTATCTGAGCAGTTCTTC.

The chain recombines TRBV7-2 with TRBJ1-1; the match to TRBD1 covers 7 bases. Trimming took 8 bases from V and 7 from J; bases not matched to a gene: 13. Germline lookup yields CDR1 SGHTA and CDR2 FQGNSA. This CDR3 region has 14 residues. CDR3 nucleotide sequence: TGTGCCAGCGCCGGGGGACAGCCTGTCCTTGAAGCTTTCTTT. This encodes CASAGGQPVLEAFF.

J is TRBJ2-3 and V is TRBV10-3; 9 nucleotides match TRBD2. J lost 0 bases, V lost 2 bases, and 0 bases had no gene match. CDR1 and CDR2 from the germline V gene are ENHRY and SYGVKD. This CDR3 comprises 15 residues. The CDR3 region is CAISETSGSTDTQYF. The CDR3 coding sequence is TGTGCCATCAGTGAGACTAGCGGGAGCACAGATACGCAGTATTTT.

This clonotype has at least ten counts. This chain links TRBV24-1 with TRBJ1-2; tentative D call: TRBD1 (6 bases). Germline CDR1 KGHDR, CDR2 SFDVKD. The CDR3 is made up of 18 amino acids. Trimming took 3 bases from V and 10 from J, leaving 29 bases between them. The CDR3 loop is CATSDATNPGTKRVVYTF. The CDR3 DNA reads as TGTGCCACCAGTGATGCTACAAACCCAGGGACAAAGAGAGTTGTCTACACCTTC.

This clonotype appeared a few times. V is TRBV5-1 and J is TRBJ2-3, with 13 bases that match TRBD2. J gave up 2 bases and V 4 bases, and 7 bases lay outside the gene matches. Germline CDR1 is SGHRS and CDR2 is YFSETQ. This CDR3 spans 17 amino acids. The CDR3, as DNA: TGCGCCAGCAGCCGGCGACTAGCGGGGGGTCCCACAGATACGCAGTATTTT. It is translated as CASSRRLAGGPTDTQYF.

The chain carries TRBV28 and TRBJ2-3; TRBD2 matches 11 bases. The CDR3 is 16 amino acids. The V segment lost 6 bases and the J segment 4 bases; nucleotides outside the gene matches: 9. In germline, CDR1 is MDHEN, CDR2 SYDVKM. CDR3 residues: CASRRRGTSGSDTQYF. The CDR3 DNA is TGTGCCAGCAGGAGGCGCGGGACTAGCGGCTCAGATACGCAGTATTTT.

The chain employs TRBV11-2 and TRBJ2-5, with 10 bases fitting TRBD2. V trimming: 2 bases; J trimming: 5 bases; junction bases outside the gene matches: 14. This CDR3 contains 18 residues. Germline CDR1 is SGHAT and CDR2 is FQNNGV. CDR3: CASSLIHGLAVFMETQYF. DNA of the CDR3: TGTGCCAGCAGCTTAATTCATGGACTAGCGGTGTTCATGGAGACCCAGTACTTC.

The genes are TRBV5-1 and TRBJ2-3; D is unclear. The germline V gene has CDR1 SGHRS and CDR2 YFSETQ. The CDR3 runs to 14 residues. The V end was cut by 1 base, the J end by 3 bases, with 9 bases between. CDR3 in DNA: TGCGCCAGCAGCTTGATCGACTTAACAGATACGCAGTATTTT. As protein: CASSLIDLTDTQYF.

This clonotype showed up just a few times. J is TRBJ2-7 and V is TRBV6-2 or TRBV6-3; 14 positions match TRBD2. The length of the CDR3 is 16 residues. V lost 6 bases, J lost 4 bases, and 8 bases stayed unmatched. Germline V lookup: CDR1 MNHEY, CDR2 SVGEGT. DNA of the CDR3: TGTGCCAGCAGAACCCCCCGACTAGCGGGGGGGTACGAGCAGTACTTC. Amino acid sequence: CASRTPRLAGGYEQYF.

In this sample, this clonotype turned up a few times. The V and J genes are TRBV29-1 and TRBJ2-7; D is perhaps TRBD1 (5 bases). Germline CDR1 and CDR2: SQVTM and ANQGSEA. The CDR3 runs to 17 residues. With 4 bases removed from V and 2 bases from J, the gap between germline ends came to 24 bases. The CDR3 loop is CSVAQSQRWGRTYEQYF. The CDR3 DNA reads TGCAGCGTTGCTCAATCCCAACGGTGGGGCAGAACCTACGAGCAGTACTTC.

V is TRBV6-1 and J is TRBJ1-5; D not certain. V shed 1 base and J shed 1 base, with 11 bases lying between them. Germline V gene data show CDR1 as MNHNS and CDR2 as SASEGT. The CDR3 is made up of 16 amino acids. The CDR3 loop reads CASSEVPEDSNQPQHF. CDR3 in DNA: TGTGCCAGCAGTGAAGTGCCGGAGGACAGCAATCAGCCCCAGCATTTT.

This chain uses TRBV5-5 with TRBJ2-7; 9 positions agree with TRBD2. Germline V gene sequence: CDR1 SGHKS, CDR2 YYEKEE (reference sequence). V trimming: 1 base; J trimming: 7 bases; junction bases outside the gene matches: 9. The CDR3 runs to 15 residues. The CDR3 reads CASSLNGAGGEEQYF. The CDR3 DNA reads TGTGCCAGCAGCTTGAATGGGGCGGGAGGGGAGGAGCAGTACTTC.

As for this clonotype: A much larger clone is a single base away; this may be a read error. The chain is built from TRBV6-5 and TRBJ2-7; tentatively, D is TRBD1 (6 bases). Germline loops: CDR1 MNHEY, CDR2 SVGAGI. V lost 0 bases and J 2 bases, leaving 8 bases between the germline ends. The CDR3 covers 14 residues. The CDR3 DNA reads TGTGCCAGCAGTTACTCGAACAGGGCCTACGAGCAGTACTTC. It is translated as CASSYSNRAYEQYF.

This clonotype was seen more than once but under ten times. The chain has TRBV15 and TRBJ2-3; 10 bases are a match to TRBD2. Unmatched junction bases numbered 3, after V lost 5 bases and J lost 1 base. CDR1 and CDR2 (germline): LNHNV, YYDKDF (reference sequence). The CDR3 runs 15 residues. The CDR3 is CATSAGTSGTDTQYF. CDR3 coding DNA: TGTGCCACCAGCGCAGGGACTAGCGGCACAGATACGCAGTATTTT. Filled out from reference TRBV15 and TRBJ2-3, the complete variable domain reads DAMVIQNPRYQVTQFGKPVTLSCSQTLNHNVMYWYQQKSSQAPKLLFHYYDKDFNNEADTPDNFQSRRPNTSFCFLDIRSPGLGDTAMYLCATSAGTSGTDTQYFGPGTRLTVL.

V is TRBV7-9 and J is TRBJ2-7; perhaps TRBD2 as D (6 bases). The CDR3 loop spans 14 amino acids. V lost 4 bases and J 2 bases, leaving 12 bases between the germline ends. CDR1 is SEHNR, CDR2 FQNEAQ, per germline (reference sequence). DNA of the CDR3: TGTGCCAGCAGCTCCGCGCGGGACCCCTACGAGCAGTACTTC. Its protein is CASSSARDPYEQYF.